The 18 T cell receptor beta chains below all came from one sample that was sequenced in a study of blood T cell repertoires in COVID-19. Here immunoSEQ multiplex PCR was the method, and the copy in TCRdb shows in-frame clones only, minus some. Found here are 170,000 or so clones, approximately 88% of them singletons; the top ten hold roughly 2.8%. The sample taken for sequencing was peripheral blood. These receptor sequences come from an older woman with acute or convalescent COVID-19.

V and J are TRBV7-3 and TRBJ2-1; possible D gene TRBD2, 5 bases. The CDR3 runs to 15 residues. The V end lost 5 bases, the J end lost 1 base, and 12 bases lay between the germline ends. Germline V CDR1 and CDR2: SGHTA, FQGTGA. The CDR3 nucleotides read TGTGCCAGCAGCGACGGGGTACAGTCCTACAATGAGCAGTTCTTC. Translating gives CASSDGVQSYNEQFF.

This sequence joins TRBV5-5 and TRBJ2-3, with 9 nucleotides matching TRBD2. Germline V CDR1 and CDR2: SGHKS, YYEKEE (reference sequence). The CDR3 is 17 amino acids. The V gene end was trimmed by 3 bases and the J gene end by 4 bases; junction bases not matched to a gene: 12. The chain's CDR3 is CASSSSWERGEADTQYF. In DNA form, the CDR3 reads TGTGCCAGCAGCTCTTCTTGGGAGCGGGGGGAGGCAGATACGCAGTATTTT.

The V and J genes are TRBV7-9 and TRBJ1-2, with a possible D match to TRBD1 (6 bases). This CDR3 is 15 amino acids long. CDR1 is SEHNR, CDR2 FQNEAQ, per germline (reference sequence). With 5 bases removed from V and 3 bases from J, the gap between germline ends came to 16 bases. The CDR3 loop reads CASSTDGGFHYGYTF. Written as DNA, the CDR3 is TGTGCCAGCAGCACCGATGGGGGCTTCCACTATGGCTACACCTTC.

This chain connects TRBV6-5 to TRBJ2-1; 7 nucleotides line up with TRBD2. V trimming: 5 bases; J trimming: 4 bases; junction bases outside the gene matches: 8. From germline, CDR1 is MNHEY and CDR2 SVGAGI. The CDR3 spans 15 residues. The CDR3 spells CASSPLAARYNEQFF. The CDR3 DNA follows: TGTGCCAGCAGTCCGCTAGCGGCTCGATACAATGAGCAGTTCTTC.

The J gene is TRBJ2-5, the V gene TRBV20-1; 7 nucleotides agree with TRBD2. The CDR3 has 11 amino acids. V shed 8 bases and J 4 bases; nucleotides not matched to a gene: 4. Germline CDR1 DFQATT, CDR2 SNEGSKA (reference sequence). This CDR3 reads CSKGRGETQYF. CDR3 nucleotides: TGCAGTAAAGGGAGGGGAGAGACCCAGTACTTC.

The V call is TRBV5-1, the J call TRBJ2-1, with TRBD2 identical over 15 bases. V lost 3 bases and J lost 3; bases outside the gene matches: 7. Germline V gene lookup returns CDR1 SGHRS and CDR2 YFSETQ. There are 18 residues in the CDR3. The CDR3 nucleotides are TGCGCCAGCAGCTGGGGACTAGCGGGGGGTTCCTTCTACAATGAGCAGTTCTTC. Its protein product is CASSWGLAGGSFYNEQFF. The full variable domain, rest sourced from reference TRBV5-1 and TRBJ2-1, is KAGVTQTPRYLIKTRGQQVTLSCSPISGHRSVSWYQQTPGQGLQFLFEYFSETQRNKGNFPGRFSGRQFSNSRSEMNVSTLELGDSALYLCASSWGLAGGSFYNEQFFGPGTRLTVL.

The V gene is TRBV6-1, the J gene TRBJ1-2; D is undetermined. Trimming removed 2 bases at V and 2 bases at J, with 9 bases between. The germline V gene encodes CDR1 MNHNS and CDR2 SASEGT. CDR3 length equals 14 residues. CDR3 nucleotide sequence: TGTGCCAGCAGTGAATCGGCAGGAAACTATGGCTACACCTTC. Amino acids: CASSESAGNYGYTF.

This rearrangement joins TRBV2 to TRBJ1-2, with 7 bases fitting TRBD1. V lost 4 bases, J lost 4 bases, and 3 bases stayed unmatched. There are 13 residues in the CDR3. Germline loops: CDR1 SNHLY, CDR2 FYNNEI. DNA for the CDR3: TGTGCCAGCAGTGGGGACAGCAGCTATGGCTACACCTTC. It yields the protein CASSGDSSYGYTF.

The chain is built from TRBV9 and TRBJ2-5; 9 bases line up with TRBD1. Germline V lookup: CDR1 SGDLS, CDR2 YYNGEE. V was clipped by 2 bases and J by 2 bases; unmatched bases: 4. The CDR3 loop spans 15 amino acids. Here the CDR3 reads CASSVGDRAQETQYF. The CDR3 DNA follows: TGTGCCAGCAGCGTGGGGGACAGGGCGCAAGAGACCCAGTACTTC.

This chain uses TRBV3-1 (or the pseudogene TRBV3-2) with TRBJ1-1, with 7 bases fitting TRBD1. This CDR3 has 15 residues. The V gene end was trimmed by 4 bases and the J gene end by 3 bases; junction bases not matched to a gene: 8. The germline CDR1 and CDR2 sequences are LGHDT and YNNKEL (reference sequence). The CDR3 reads CASSPRRQGHTEAFF. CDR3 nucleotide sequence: TGTGCCAGCAGCCCGCGCCGACAGGGTCACACTGAAGCTTTCTTT.

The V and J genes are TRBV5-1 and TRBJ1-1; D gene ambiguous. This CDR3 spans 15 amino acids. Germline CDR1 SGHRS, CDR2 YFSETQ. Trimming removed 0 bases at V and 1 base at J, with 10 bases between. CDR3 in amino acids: CASSLEGGSNTEAFF. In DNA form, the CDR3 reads TGCGCCAGCAGCTTGGAGGGAGGATCGAACACTGAAGCTTTCTTT. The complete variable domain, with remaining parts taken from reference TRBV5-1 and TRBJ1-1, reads KAGVTQTPRYLIKTRGQQVTLSCSPISGHRSVSWYQQTPGQGLQFLFEYFSETQRNKGNFPGRFSGRQFSNSRSEMNVSTLELGDSALYLCASSLEGGSNTEAFFGQGTRLTVV.

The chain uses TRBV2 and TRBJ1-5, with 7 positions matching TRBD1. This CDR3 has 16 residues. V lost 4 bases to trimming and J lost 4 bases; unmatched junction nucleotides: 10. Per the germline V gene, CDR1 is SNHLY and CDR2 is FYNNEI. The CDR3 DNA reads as TGTGCCAGCAGTGTCGAGTCCGGGACAGCTAATCAGCCCCAGCATTTT. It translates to CASSVESGTANQPQHF.

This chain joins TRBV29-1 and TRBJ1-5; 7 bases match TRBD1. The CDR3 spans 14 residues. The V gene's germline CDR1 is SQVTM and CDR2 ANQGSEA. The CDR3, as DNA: TGCAGTGATTCCCGTACAGGGGAAGGGCAGCCCCAGCATTTT. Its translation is CSDSRTGEGQPQHF.

As DNA, the CDR3 is TGTGCCATCAGTGACGGTCGGCGTACAGGGGGCCTAGATCAGCCCCAGCATTTT. Its translation: CAISDGRRTGGLDQPQHF. The chain carries TRBV10-3 and TRBJ1-5; 9 positions agree with TRBD1. The CDR3 covers 18 residues. V trimming: 3 bases; J trimming: 5 bases; junction bases outside the gene matches: 14. Germline values: CDR1 ENHRY, CDR2 SYGVKD.

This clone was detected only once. The CDR3 region is CASSEAIQGREPQHF. CDR3 in DNA: TGTGCCAGCAGTGAAGCTATACAGGGCAGGGAGCCCCAGCATTTT. The chain joins TRBV2 to TRBJ1-5; D might be TRBD1 (6 bases). This CDR3 region has 15 residues. CDR1 SNHLY and CDR2 FYNNEI come from the germline V gene. V lost 0 bases and J lost 8, with 14 bases in between.

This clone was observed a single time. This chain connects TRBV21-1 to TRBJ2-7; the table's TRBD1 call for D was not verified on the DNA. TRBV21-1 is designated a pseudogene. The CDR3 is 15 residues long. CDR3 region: CASRPGQGASYEQYF. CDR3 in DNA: TGTGCCAGCAGACCGGGACAGGGGGCCTCCTACGAGCAGTACTTC.

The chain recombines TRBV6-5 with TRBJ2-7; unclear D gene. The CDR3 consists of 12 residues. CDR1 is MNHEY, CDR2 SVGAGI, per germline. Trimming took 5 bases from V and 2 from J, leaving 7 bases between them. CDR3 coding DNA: TGTGCCAGCAGTCCGACACCCTACGAGCAGTACTTC. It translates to CASSPTPYEQYF.

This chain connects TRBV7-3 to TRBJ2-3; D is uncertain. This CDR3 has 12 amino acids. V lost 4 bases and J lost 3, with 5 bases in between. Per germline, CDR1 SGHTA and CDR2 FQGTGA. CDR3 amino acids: CASSSPTDTQYF. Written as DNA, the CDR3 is TGTGCCAGCAGCTCCCCTACAGATACGCAGTATTTT.